This T cell receptor beta chain was identified in a study of blood T cells in healthy people across ages. CDR3 length: 13 residues. Trimming removed 3 bases at V and 7 bases at J, with 10 bases between. Germline V CDR1 and CDR2: DFQATT, SNEGSKA (reference sequence). With a J-beta primer mix and a sample-barcoded 5' primer, a second PCR ran about 6 to 11 cycles. MiXCR, run by TCRdb on the 5' RACE reads, gives a single entry per CDR3 protein. In the table there are some 1.8 million distinct CDR3 sequences, 39% of which are singletons. The receptor's source is a human donor in good health. V and J are TRBV20-1 and TRBJ1-6, with D maybe TRBD1 (6 bases). The specimen sequenced was blood. The DNA for the CDR3 is TGCAGTGCTAGGGACAGCGAGAATTCACCCCTCCACTTT. Translation gives CSARDSENSPLHF.